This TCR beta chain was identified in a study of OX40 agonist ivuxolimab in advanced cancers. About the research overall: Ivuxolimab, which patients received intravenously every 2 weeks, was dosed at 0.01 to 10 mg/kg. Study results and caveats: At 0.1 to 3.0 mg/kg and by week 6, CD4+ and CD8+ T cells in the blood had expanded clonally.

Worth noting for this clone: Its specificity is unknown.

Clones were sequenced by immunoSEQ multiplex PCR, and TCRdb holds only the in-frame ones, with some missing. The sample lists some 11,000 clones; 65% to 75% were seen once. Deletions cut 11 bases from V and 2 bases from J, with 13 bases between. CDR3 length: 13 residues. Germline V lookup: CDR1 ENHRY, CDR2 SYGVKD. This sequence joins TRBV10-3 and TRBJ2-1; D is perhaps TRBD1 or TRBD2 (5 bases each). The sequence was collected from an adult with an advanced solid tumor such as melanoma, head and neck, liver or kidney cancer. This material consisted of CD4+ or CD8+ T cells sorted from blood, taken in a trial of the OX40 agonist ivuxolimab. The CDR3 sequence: CAVGTSTYNEQFF. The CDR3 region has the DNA TGTGCCGTCGGGACGTCCACCTACAATGAGCAGTTCTTC.